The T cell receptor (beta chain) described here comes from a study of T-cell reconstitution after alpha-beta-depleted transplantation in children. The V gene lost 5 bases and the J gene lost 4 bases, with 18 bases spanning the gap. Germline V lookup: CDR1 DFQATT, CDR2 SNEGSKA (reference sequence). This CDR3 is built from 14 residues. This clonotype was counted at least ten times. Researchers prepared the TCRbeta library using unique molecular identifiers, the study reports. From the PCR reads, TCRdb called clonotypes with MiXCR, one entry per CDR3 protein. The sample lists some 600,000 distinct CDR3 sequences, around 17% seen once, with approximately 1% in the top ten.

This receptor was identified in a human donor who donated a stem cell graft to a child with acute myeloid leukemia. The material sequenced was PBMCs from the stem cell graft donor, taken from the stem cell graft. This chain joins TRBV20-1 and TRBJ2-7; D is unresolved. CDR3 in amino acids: CSAQRATPPYEQYF. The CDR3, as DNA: TGCAGTGCTCAACGCGCTACCCCACCTTACGAGCAGTACTTC.